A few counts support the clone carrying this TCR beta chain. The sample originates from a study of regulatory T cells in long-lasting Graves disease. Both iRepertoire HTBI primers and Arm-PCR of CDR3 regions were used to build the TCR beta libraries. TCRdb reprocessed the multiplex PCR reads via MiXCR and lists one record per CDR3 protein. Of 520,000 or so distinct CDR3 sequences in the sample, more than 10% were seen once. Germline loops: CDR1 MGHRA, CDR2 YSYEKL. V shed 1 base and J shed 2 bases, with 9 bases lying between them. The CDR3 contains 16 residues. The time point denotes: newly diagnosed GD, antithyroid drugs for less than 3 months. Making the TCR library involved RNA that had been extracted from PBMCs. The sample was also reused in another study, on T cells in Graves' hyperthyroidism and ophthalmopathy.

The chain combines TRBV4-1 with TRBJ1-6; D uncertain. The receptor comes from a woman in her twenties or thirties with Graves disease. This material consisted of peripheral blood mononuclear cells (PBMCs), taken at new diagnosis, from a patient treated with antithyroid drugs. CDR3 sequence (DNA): TGCGCCAGCAGCCAAGCAACTGACCCCTATAATTCACCCCTCCACTTT. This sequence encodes CASSQATDPYNSPLHF.